What follows are 4 T cell receptor beta chains derived from one specimen sequenced in a study of blood T cell repertoires in COVID-19. Data came from immunoSEQ multiplex PCR; TCRdb stores just in-frame clones and leaves some out. This table has about 330,000 clones, over 75% appearing once. The sample comprised PBMCs or T cells enriched from blood (not recorded which). These receptors were collected from a man in his thirties or forties who had recovered from COVID-19.

The rearrangement uses TRBV7-6 and TRBJ1-2; TRBD1 aligns across 9 bases. The germline V gene has CDR1 SGHVS and CDR2 FNYEAQ. With V trimmed by 2 bases and J by 3 bases, 7 bases remained unmatched. The CDR3 is made up of 16 amino acids. CDR3: CASSLKTGGHDYGYTF. CDR3 DNA sequence: TGTGCCAGCAGCTTAAAAACAGGGGGCCATGACTATGGCTACACCTTC.

V is TRBV18 and J is TRBJ2-1; 9 nucleotides align to TRBD1. This CDR3 is 16 amino acids long. V shed 6 bases, J shed 7 bases, and the junction held 13 bases outside the gene matches. Germline-derived CDR1 and CDR2 are KGHSH and LQKENI. The DNA of the CDR3 is TGTGCCAGCTCCCCCCAGGAACAGGGGGCCGGTAATGAGCAGTTCTTC. Translated, it gives CASSPQEQGAGNEQFF.

J is TRBJ1-1 and V is TRBV6-5, with 8 bases fitting TRBD1. J was trimmed by 2 bases and V by 9 bases; bases with no gene match: 5. This CDR3 is 13 amino acids long. Per the germline V gene, CDR1 is MNHEY and CDR2 is SVGAGI. CDR3 region: CASPGQGNTEAFF. The DNA of the CDR3 is TGTGCCAGTCCAGGACAGGGCAACACTGAAGCTTTCTTT.

V and J are TRBV6-5 and TRBJ1-3; no clear D. V was shortened by 0 bases and J by 7 bases, with 10 bases between the two germline ends. The CDR3 is 14 residues long. Germline CDR1 is MNHEY and CDR2 is SVGAGI. Written as DNA, the CDR3 is TGTGCCAGCAGTTACTCGAGTGAGAGCAACACCATATATTTT. As protein: CASSYSSESNTIYF.